A selection of T cell receptor beta chains follows, all from one sample in a study of T cell responses to AZD1222 COVID-19 vaccine. The method was immunoSEQ multiplex PCR; TCRdb's version includes in-frame clones alone and lacks a portion of them. This table has around 53,000 clones, approximately 83% appearing once. This sample comprised peripheral blood, obtained 28 days after the second AZD1222 dose. Every receptor here comes from an adult who received the AZD1222 COVID-19 vaccine. CDR3s include the opening cysteine and the closing phenylalanine or tryptophan. D genes are given only for firm matches. A row's size may be missing; if present it is once, few, many or a size class.

.	.	TRBV19	TRBJ1-6	TGTGCCAGTGCCACGGGGGGAACCCTCCACTTT	CASATGGTLHF
TRBD2	.	TRBV12-5	TRBJ2-7	TGTGCTAGTGGTTTGGTAATGGTGACTAGCGGAGGACCCTACGAGCAGTACTTC	CASGLVMVTSGGPYEQYF
.	.	TRBV4-1	TRBJ2-1	TGCGCCAGCAGCCAAGATCTCCTAGCACTATACAATGAGCAGTTCTTC	CASSQDLLALYNEQFF
.	.	TRBV2	TRBJ2-5	TGTGCCAGCAGTGAGCGGTCGGATCAAGAGACCCAGTACTTC	CASSERSDQETQYF
.	.	TRBV7-8	TRBJ1-4	TGTGCCAGCAGCCAACCGATGTTGGGAGAAAAACTGTTTTTT	CASSQPMLGEKLFF
.	.	TRBV24-1	TRBJ2-3	TGTGCCACCAGTTCAGGGGTTGGTACGCAGTATTTT	CATSSGVGTQYF
.	.	TRBV5-6	TRBJ1-5	TGTGCCAGCAGCTTCGGGGGTAATAGCAATCAGCCCCAGCATTTT	CASSFGGNSNQPQHF
.	.	TRBV28	TRBJ2-3	TGTGCCAGCAGCCTAGGAACAGATACGCAGTATTTT	CASSLGTDTQYF
.	.	TRBV5-6	TRBJ1-6	TGTGCCAGCAGCACGGTGAGCTCCTATAATTCACCCCTCCACTTT	CASSTVSSYNSPLHF
.	.	TRBV29-1	TRBJ2-7	TGCAGCGTTGAGAATGTCTGGAACGAGCAGTACTTC	CSVENVWNEQYF
TRBD1	once	TRBV6-6	TRBJ1-1	TGTGCCAGCAGTTACGGGGGACAGGGTCAAACTGAAGCTTTCTTT	CASSYGGQGQTEAFF
.	.	TRBV5-1	TRBJ1-1	TGCGCCAGCAGCCAGACGGGGTGGGACACTGAAGCTTTCTTT	CASSQTGWDTEAFF
TRBD2	.	TRBV14	TRBJ2-2	TGTGCCAGCAGCCAATGGGGAGGGGCTGCGAACACCGGGGAGCTGTTTTTT	CASSQWGGAANTGELFF
.	.	TRBV28	TRBJ1-6	TGTGCCAGCAGTTTGTCCCTGCAGGGCGCGGATTCACCCCTCCACTTT	CASSLSLQGADSPLHF
.	once	TRBV11-3	TRBJ1-1	TGTGCCAGCAGCCCATCCGGGGGGACTGAAGCTTTCTTT	CASSPSGGTEAFF
.	.	TRBV3-1/TRBV3-2	TRBJ2-1	TGTGCCAGCAGCCACTTCTACAATGAGCAGTTCTTC	CASSHFYNEQFF
TRBD2	.	TRBV5-1	TRBJ2-7	TGCGCCAGCAGCTTGGCTCCGGGAGGGCCCTACGAGCAGTACTTC	CASSLAPGGPYEQYF
.	.	TRBV21-1	TRBJ1-3	TGTGCCAGCAGCAAAGGACAGGGGTGGGGAAACACCATATATTTT	CASSKGQGWGNTIYF
.	once	TRBV6-6	TRBJ2-7	TGTGCCAGCAGTTACCAGGCGGGTCACTACGAGCAGTACTTC	CASSYQAGHYEQYF
TRBD1	.	TRBV5-1	TRBJ2-5	TGCGCCAGCAGCTTCGGGCAGGGGGCTGAGACCCAGTACTTC	CASSFGQGAETQYF
.	.	TRBV9	TRBJ2-7	TGTGCCAGCAGCGTAGATCTGGGACTGAACTACGAGCAGTACTTC	CASSVDLGLNYEQYF
.	.	TRBV29-1	TRBJ1-1	TGCAGCGTTGAGGGGGGGAACACTGAAGCTTTCTTT	CSVEGGNTEAFF
.	.	TRBV11-2	TRBJ2-5	TGTGCCAGCAGCCTAACCGACGGAGAGACCCAGTACTTC	CASSLTDGETQYF
.	.	TRBV7-9	TRBJ2-7	TGTGCCAGCAGCTTAGGGCCCGACAGCTCCTACGAGCAGTACTTC	CASSLGPDSSYEQYF
.	.	TRBV6-1	TRBJ2-7	TGTGCCAGCAGTGACAGACCGTTCTCCTACGAGCAGTACTTC	CASSDRPFSYEQYF
.	.	TRBV4-2	TRBJ1-1	TGTGCCAGCAGCCAAGTTCCGACAAATGAGAACACTGAAGCTTTCTTT	CASSQVPTNENTEAFF
.	.	TRBV27	TRBJ2-3	TGTGCCAGCAGCCCCCTTAGGGGCATCCACCAGGGTACGCAGTATTTT	CASSPLRGIHQGTQYF
TRBD2	.	TRBV7-2	TRBJ2-1	TGTGCCAGCAGCTCCCAGCGGGAGGTAGGCGGGGGTGAGCAGTTCTTC	CASSSQREVGGGEQFF
.	.	TRBV28	TRBJ2-6	TGTGCCAGCACCGCCCCTGGGGCCAACGTCCTGACTTTC	CASTAPGANVLTF
.	.	TRBV19	TRBJ1-5	TGTGCCAGCACCGGAGGAGCTATCAATCAGCCCCAGCATTTT	CASTGGAINQPQHF
.	.	TRBV4-3	TRBJ2-7	TGCGCCAGCAGCCAAGATTGGGCAGGGGCCTACGAGCAGTACTTC	CASSQDWAGAYEQYF
TRBD1	.	TRBV23-1	TRBJ2-1	TGCGCCAGCAGTCAACCGGGACAGGGGGACTACAATGAGCAGTTCTTC	CASSQPGQGDYNEQFF
.	.	TRBV18	TRBJ2-2	TGTGCCAGCTCACGACAGGAACGCCGATCTGGAGGGGAGCTGTTTTTT	CASSRQERRSGGELFF
.	.	TRBV7-8	TRBJ2-6	TGTGCCAGCAGAGGGGTCCTTTTCTCTGGGGCCAACGTCCTGACTTTC	CASRGVLFSGANVLTF
.	.	TRBV6-5	TRBJ1-1	TGTGCCAGCAGTTACGGGAGAAACACTGAAGCTTTCTTT	CASSYGRNTEAFF
.	.	TRBV7-9	TRBJ2-7	TGTGCCAGCAGCTTATCCGACGCAACCTACGAGCAGTACTTC	CASSLSDATYEQYF
.	.	TRBV7-9	TRBJ2-1	TGTGCCAGCAGTCAGACCCTCGATGAGCAGTTCTTC	CASSQTLDEQFF
TRBD1	.	TRBV5-8	TRBJ2-5	TGTGCCAGCAGCACCACCGGGACAGGGATGACCCAGTACTTC	CASSTTGTGMTQYF
.	.	TRBV7-2	TRBJ1-3	TGTGCCAGCAGCTTAGTCGTTGGGGCTGTCTCTGGAAACACCATATATTTT	CASSLVVGAVSGNTIYF
TRBD1	few	TRBV28	TRBJ2-1	TGTGCCAGCAGTTCCCGGGACAGGGTATACAATGAGCAGTTCTTC	CASSSRDRVYNEQFF
.	.	TRBV27	TRBJ1-1	TGTGCCAGCAGTTTCAGCGGGTTTCCTGAAGCTTTCTTT	CASSFSGFPEAFF
.	.	TRBV18	TRBJ2-7	TGTGCCAGCTCACCACCAAGGGGGGAGCAGTACTTC	CASSPPRGEQYF
TRBD1	.	TRBV28	TRBJ1-1	TGTGCCAGCAGTACACAGGGGGCGTCTGTCACTGAAGCTTTCTTT	CASSTQGASVTEAFF
.	once	TRBV11-3	TRBJ1-4	TGTGCCAGCAGCTTAGAGGGAGCAACTAATGAAAAACTGTTTTTT	CASSLEGATNEKLFF
.	.	TRBV4-1	TRBJ2-2	TGCGCCAGCAGCCAAGAGGACCTAGCGCTTGTCACCGGGGAGCTGTTTTTT	CASSQEDLALVTGELFF
.	.	TRBV28	TRBJ1-6	TGTGCCAGCAGTTCCGGGATTTACGAATCACCCCTCCACTTT	CASSSGIYESPLHF
.	few	TRBV19	TRBJ1-2	TGTGCCAGTAGTATCCCGTACTATGGCTACACCTTC	CASSIPYYGYTF
TRBD1	.	TRBV5-4	TRBJ1-2	TGTGCCAGCAGCCCACCTACAGGGGGGGGTGGCTACACCTTC	CASSPPTGGGGYTF
.	.	TRBV19	TRBJ2-2	TGTGCCAGTAGGGACCTGGGGGCCGGGGAGCTGTTTTTT	CASRDLGAGELFF
TRBD2	few	TRBV5-5	TRBJ2-2	TGTGCCAGCAGCTTGGTTCTAGCGGGAGGGAAATTTGGCACCGGGGAGCTGTTTTTT	CASSLVLAGGKFGTGELFF
.	.	TRBV4-1	TRBJ1-3	TGCGCCAGCGAGAGTGACAGTTCCTCTGGAAACACCATATATTTT	CASESDSSSGNTIYF
TRBD1	once	TRBV29-1	TRBJ1-4	TGCAGCGTTTCACTCTCGACAGGGCTTAATGAAAAACTGTTTTTT	CSVSLSTGLNEKLFF